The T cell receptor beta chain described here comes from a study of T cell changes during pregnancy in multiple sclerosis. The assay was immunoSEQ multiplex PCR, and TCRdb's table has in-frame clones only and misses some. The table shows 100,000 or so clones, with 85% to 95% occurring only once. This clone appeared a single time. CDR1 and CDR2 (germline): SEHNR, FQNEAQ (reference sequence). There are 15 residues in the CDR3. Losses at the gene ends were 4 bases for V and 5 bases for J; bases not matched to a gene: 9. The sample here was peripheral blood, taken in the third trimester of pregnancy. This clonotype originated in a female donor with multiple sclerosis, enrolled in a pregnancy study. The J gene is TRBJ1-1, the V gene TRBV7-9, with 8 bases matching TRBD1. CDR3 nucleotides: TGTGCCAGCAGCTCAGGACCCGACAGGGGTACTGAAGCTTTCTTT. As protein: CASSSGPDRGTEAFF.